This is a list of T cell receptor beta chains from one sample in a study of CD8+CD57+ T cells in acquired aplastic anemia. TCRdb redid the calling of the reads with MiXCR, one entry per CDR3 protein. Of around 430,000 distinct CDR3 sequences in the sample, roughly 34% were seen once. The source material was sorted CD4+, CD8+, or CD8+CD57+ T cells (not recorded which) from PBMCs. These TCRs come from a human donor with aplastic anemia. CDR3s include the opening cysteine and the closing phenylalanine or tryptophan. The D gene is left open where the match is weak. Rows may omit the clone size; those that give it use once, few, many or a size class.

>many|-|TRBV11-2|14|TRBJ1-6
TGTGCCAGCAGCTTAGGTGGAGGGAATTCACCCCTCCACTTT
CASSLGGGNSPLHF
>-|-|TRBV9|14|TRBJ2-1
TGTGCCAGCAGCCCCCTTGTGGGGGGCGGTGAGCAGTTCTTC
CASSPLVGGGEQFF
>-|-|TRBV29-1|12|TRBJ1-2
TGCAGCGTTGTATGGACCATCAGTGGCTACACCTTC
CSVVWTISGYTF
>-|-|TRBV3-1|16|TRBJ1-6
TGTGCCAGCAGCCAAGATTGGGGGGGCGCGTATTCACCCCTCCACTTT
CASSQDWGGAYSPLHF
>few|-|TRBV20-1|13|TRBJ1-4
TGCAGTGCGATAAGAAGGGGAAATGAAAAACTGTTTTTT
CSAIRRGNEKLFF
>-|TRBD2|TRBV2|13|TRBJ2-7
TGTGCCAGCAGGCGACTAGCGGCCTGCGAGCAGTACTTC
CASRRLAACEQYF
>-|TRBD1|TRBV15|15|TRBJ1-1
TGTGCCACCAGCAGAGAGGGACAGCTGGGCACTGAAGCTTTCTTT
CATSREGQLGTEAFF
>-|-|TRBV7-9|15|TRBJ2-5
TGTGCCAGCAGCTTCGGGACTGGGGGCGCGCAGACCCAGTACTTC
CASSFGTGGAQTQYF
>-|-|TRBV20-1|13|TRBJ2-7
TGCAGTGCTAGAGTGGGGGGCCCCTACGAGCAGTACTTC
CSARVGGPYEQYF
>-|-|TRBV5-6|15|TRBJ1-1
TGTGCCAGCAGCTTTCCGGGACATACGAGCACTGAAGCTTTCTTT
CASSFPGHTSTEAFF
>few|-|TRBV29-1|13|TRBJ2-3
TGCAGCGTTGAATCGGGGTACACAGATACGCAGTATTTT
CSVESGYTDTQYF
>few|-|TRBV9|14|TRBJ1-1
TGTGCCAGCAGCGTAGTAGTAGGTTACACTGAAGCTTTCTTT
CASSVVVGYTEAFF
>-|TRBD1|TRBV5-1|13|TRBJ2-5
TGTGCCAGCAGTGAAGAGGGGGCAGAGACCCAGTACTTC
CASSEEGAETQYF
>few|-|TRBV9|16|TRBJ1-1
TGTGCCAGCAGCCCCGGACAAACCCCCGCGATCACTGAAGCTTTCTTT
CASSPGQTPAITEAFF
>many|TRBD1|TRBV7-8|17|TRBJ2-7
TGTGCCAGCAGCTTAGGAGGGACAGGACTGATCTCCTACGAGCAGTACTTC
CASSLGGTGLISYEQYF
>few|-|TRBV2|13|TRBJ1-2
TGTGCCAGCTCCGTTCGGGAGGCAGGCGGCTACACCTTC
CASSVREAGGYTF
>many|-|TRBV20-1|14|TRBJ1-1
TGCAGTGCAACGAGAACGGTGATGAACACTGAAGCTTTCTTT
CSATRTVMNTEAFF
>few|TRBD2|TRBV11-1|16|TRBJ2-7
TGTGCCAACAGCGGTCCGGGACTAGCGGGAGGGGGCGAGCAGTACTTC
CANSGPGLAGGGEQYF
>-|TRBD2|TRBV2|16|TRBJ2-1
TGTGCCAGCAGCTTAGGCGGGAGCCGGGTATACAATGAGCAGTTCTTC
CASSLGGSRVYNEQFF
>many|TRBD2|TRBV7-6|14|TRBJ2-3
TGTGCCAGCAGCCAGACTAGCGGGGGAGATACGCAGTATTTT
CASSQTSGGDTQYF
>many|TRBD1|TRBV7-2|15|TRBJ1-6
TGTGCCAGCAGCCCAGGGGACAGAACGGGGTCACCCCTCCACTTT
CASSPGDRTGSPLHF
>-|TRBD1|TRBV5-1|15|TRBJ2-5
TGCGCCAGCAGCCGGGACAGTACTTCTGGGGAGACCCAGTACTTC
CASSRDSTSGETQYF
>-|TRBD1|TRBV15|16|TRBJ2-7
TGTGCCACCAGCAGGGGGGGGGGGACAGGGAATTTAAAGCAGTACTTC
CATSRGGGTGNLKQYF
>many|-|TRBV4-1|13|TRBJ1-2
TGCGCCAGCAGCCAAGAGTGGGGAGATGGCTACACCTTC
CASSQEWGDGYTF
>many|-|TRBV20-1|15|TRBJ1-2
TGCAGTGCTAGGGTGAGGCGAGGGAGCGGCTATGGCTACACCTTC
CSARVRRGSGYGYTF
>few|TRBD1|TRBV9|16|TRBJ1-1
TGTGCCAGCAGCCCTCAGACAGGGGCTGAGTACGGTGAAGCTTTCTTT
CASSPQTGAEYGEAFF
>-|-|TRBV7-3|14|TRBJ1-2
TGTGCCAGCAGCTTAAGTACAGGGACCTATGGCTACACCTTC
CASSLSTGTYGYTF
>-|-|TRBV30|12|TRBJ1-1
TGTGCCTGGACGGGACAAGACACTGAAGCTTTCTTT
CAWTGQDTEAFF
>many|-|TRBV13|14|TRBJ2-7
TGTGCCAGTAAACTTGGGGGCGGTTTCCACGAGCAGTACTTC
CASKLGGGFHEQYF
>-|TRBD1|TRBV4-2|14|TRBJ1-2
TGTGCCAGCAGCAGTACGGGGGACAGGGGAATGATGACATTC
CASSSTGDRGMMTF
>-|-|TRBV6-2/TRBV6-3|15|TRBJ1-2
TGTGCCAGCGGCAAACTAGTGGGGGGCCTGAGGGGCTACACCTTC
CASGKLVGGLRGYTF
>few|-|TRBV4-3|14|TRBJ1-1
TGCGCCAGCAGCCAAGCGGGCACGAACACTGAAGCTTTCTTT
CASSQAGTNTEAFF
>few|TRBD1|TRBV20-1|14|TRBJ2-5
TGCAGTGCTAGAGTACAGGGGAGAAGGGAGACCCAGTACTTC
CSARVQGRRETQYF
>few|TRBD2|TRBV20-1|15|TRBJ2-3
TGCAGTGCTAGTCCGCTAGCGGGAGATACAAATACGCAGTATTTT
CSASPLAGDTNTQYF
>-|TRBD1|TRBV12-5|13|TRBJ1-4
TGTGCTAGTAAGTCAGGGGGCGGAGAAAAACTGTTTTTT
CASKSGGGEKLFF
>many|-|TRBV19|18|TRBJ1-5
TGTGCCAGTAGTCCCGCTGACTCCCCCAGGGCGCACAATCAGCCCCAGCATTTT
CASSPADSPRAHNQPQHF